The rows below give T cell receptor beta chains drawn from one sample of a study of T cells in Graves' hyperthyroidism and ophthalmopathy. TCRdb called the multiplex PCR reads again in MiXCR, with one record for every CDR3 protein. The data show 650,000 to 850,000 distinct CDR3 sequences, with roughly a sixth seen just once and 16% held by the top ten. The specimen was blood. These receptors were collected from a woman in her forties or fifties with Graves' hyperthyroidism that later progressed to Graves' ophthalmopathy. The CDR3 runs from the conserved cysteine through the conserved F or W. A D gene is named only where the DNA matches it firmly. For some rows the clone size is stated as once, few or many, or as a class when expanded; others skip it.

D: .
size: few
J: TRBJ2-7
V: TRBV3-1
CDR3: CASSPRKGGSYEQYF
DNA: TGTGCCAGCAGCCCACGAAAAGGAGGGTCCTACGAGCAGTACTTC

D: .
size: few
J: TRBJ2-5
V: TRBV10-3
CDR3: CAISEAGHQETQYF
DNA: TGTGCCATCAGTGAGGCGGGACACCAAGAGACCCAGTACTTC

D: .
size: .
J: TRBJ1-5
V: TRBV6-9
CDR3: CASSYEGPGRQPQHF
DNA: TGTGCCAGCAGTTATGAAGGACCGGGAAGACAGCCCCAGCATTTT

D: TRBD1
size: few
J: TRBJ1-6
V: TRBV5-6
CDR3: CASSGTGTGYNSPLHF
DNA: TGTGCCAGCAGCGGAACCGGGACAGGTTATAATTCACCCCTCCACTTT

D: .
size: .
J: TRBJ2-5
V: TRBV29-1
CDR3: CSVEFRASRQTQYF
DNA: TGCAGCGTTGAGTTCCGGGCTAGTAGGCAGACCCAGTACTTC

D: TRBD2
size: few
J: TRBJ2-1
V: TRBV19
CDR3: CASSISTSSPYNEQFF
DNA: TGTGCCAGTAGTATATCGACTAGCAGTCCGTACAATGAGCAGTTCTTC

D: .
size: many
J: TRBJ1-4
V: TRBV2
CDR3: CASRTGTTNEKLFF
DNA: TGTGCCAGCAGGACAGGAACAACTAATGAAAAACTGTTTTTT

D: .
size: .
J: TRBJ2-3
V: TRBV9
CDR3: CASSVARQGGGRTDTQYF
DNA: TGTGCCAGCAGCGTAGCCAGACAAGGGGGGGGCCGCACAGATACGCAGTATTTT

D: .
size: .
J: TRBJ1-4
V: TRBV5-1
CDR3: CASSLSVQGPFATNEKLFF
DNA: TGCGCCAGCAGCTTATCGGTCCAGGGTCCTTTTGCAACTAATGAAAAACTGTTTTTT

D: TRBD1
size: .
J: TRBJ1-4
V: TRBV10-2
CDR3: CASGEQGLGEKLFF
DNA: TGCGCCAGCGGGGAACAGGGGCTTGGTGAAAAACTGTTTTTT

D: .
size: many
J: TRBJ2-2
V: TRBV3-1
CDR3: CASSQKYRGTANTGELFF
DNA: TGTGCCAGCAGCCAAAAGTATAGGGGCACAGCGAACACCGGGGAGCTGTTTTTT

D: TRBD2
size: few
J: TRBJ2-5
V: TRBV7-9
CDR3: CASSNGLASETQYF
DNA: TGTGCCAGCAGCAACGGACTAGCGTCGGAGACCCAGTACTTC

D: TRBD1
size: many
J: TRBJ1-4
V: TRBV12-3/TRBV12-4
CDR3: CASSLRRTGSNEKLFF
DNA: TGTGCCAGCAGTCTGCGACGGACAGGCAGTAATGAAAAACTGTTTTTT

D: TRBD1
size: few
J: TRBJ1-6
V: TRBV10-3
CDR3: CAIRGQGGKSPLHF
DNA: TGTGCCATCAGGGGACAGGGAGGAAAATCACCCCTCCACTTT

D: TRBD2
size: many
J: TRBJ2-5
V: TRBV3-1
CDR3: CASSRLAQETQYF
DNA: TGTGCCAGCAGCCGACTAGCTCAAGAGACCCAGTACTTC

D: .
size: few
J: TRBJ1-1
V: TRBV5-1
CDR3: CASSIGQTVNTEAFF
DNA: TGCGCCAGCAGCATTGGTCAGACGGTGAACACTGAAGCTTTCTTT

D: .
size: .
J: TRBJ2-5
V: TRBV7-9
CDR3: CASSFAGQETQYF
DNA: TGTGCCAGCAGCTTCGCCGGGCAAGAGACCCAGTACTTC

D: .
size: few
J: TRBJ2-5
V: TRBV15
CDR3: CATSARGLGETQYF
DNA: TGTGCCACCAGCGCACGGGGGCTAGGAGAGACCCAGTACTTC

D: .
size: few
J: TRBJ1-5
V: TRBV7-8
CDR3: CASSSRLSGNSNQPQHF
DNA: TGTGCCAGCAGCTCACGGCTCTCGGGTAATAGCAATCAGCCCCAGCATTTT

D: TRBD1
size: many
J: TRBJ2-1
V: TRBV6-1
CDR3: CASSEQGADNEQFF
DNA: TGTGCCAGCAGTGAACAGGGGGCGGACAATGAGCAGTTCTTC

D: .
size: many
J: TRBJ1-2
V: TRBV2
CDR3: CASSASDFYGYTF
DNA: TGTGCCAGCAGTGCTTCTGATTTCTATGGCTACACCTTC

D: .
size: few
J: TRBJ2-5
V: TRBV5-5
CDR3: CASSLGWGYETQYF
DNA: TGTGCCAGCAGCTTAGGTTGGGGTTACGAGACCCAGTACTTC

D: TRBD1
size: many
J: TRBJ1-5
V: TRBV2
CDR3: CASGWGTGTGQPQHF
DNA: TGTGCCAGCGGTTGGGGGACAGGGACAGGGCAGCCCCAGCATTTT

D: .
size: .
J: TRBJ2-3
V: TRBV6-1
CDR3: CASSEGPDTQYF
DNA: TGTGCCAGCAGTGAAGGGCCAGATACGCAGTATTTT

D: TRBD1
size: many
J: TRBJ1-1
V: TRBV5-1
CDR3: CASSRGTGRYTEAFF
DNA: TGCGCCAGCAGCCGGGGGACAGGGCGGTACACTGAAGCTTTCTTT

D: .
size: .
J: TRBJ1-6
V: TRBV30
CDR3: CAWSEMDSPLHF
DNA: TGTGCCTGGAGTGAGATGGATTCACCCCTCCACTTT

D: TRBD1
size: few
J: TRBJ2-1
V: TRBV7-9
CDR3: CASSSTGNPSLYNEQFF
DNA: TGTGCCAGCAGCTCGACAGGGAACCCCAGTCTCTACAATGAGCAGTTCTTC

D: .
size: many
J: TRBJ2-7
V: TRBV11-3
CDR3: CASSLDGLSNEQYF
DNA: TGTGCCAGCAGCTTAGATGGTCTTTCAAACGAGCAGTACTTC

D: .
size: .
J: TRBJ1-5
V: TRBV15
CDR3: CATSRVGDQPQHF
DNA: TGTGCCACCAGCAGAGTTGGAGATCAGCCCCAGCATTTT

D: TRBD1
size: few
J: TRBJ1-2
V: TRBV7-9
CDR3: CASSSPGGAGYGYTF
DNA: TGTGCCAGCAGCTCCCCAGGGGGCGCAGGATATGGCTACACCTTC

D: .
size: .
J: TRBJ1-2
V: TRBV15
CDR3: CATSRDLGDYGYTF
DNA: TGTGCCACCAGCAGAGATCTTGGGGACTATGGCTACACCTTC

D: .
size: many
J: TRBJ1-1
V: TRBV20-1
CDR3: CSARRDRWDTEAFF
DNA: TGCAGTGCTAGGAGAGACAGATGGGACACTGAAGCTTTCTTT